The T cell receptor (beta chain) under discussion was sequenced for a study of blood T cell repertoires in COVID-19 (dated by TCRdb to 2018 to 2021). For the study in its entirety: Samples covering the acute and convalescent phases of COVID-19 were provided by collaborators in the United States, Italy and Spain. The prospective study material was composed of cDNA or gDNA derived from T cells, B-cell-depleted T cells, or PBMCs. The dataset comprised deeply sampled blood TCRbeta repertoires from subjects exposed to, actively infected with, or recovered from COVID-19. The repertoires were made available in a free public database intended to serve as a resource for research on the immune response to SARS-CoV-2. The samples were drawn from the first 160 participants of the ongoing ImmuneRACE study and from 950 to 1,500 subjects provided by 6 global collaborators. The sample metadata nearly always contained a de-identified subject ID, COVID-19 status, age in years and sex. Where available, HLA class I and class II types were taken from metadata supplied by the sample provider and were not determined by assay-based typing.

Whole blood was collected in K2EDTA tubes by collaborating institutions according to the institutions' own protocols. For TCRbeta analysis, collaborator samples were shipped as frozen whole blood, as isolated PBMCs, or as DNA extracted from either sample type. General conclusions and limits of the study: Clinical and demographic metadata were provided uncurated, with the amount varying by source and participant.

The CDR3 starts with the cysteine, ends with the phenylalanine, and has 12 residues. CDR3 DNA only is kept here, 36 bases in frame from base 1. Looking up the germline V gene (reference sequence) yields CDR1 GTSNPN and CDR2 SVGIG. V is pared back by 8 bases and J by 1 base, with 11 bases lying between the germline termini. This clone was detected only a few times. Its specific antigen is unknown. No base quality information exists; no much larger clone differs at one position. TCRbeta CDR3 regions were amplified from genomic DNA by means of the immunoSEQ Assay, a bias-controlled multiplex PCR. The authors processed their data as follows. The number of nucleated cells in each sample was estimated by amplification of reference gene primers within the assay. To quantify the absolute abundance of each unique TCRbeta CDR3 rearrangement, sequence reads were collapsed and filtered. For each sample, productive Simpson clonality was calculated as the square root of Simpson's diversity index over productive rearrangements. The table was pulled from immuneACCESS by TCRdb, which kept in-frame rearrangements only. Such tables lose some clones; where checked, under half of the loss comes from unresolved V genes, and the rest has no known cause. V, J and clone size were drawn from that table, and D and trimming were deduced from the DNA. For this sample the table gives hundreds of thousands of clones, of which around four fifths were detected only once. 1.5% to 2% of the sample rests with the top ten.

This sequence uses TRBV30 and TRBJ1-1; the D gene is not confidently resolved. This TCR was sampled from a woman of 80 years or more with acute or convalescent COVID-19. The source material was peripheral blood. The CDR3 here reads CASGLTNTEAFF. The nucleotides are TGTGCCAGCGGACTTACGAACACTGAAGCTTTCTTT.